This passage covers 23 T cell receptor beta chains from one sample sequenced in a study of blood T cell repertoires in COVID-19. TCRdb's table, derived via immunoSEQ multiplex PCR, lists solely in-frame clones and lacks some. This sample carries 150,000 to 190,000 clones, around 87% of them seen once, and the ten largest clones take about 15%. The specimen was peripheral blood. The receptors were sampled from a woman between 35 and 50 years old with acute or convalescent COVID-19.

This clone was counted only a few times. The V and J genes are TRBV9 and TRBJ2-7, with a weak D call TRBD2 (6 bases). Germline V gene sequence: CDR1 SGDLS, CDR2 YYNGEE. Trimming shortened V by 3 bases and J by 2 bases, and 12 bases separated the two germline ends. The CDR3 has 14 residues. CDR3 DNA sequence: TGTGCCAGCAGCGCTGGTGGAGGGGCCTACGAGCAGTACTTC. Translated: CASSAGGGAYEQYF. Together with reference TRBV9 and TRBJ2-7, the CDR3 gives the full variable domain: DSGVTQTPKHLITATGQRVTLRCSPRSGDLSVYWYQQSLDQGLQFLIQYYNGEERAKGNILERFSAQQFPDLHSELNLSSLELGDSALYFCASSAGGGAYEQYFGPGTRLTVT.

The chain links TRBV5-6 to TRBJ1-2; D is perhaps TRBD1 (5 bases). Germline loops: CDR1 SGHDT, CDR2 YYEEEE. This CDR3 has 17 amino acids. With 1 base removed from V and 6 bases from J, the gap between germline ends came to 22 bases. The chain's CDR3 is CASSLQTRQFFSHGYTF. The CDR3 nucleotides read TGTGCCAGCAGCTTGCAGACAAGACAGTTTTTTTCTCATGGCTACACCTTC.

This chain uses TRBV28 with TRBJ2-6; 8 nucleotides agree with TRBD2. In germline, CDR1 is MDHEN, CDR2 SYDVKM. The V segment lost 3 bases and the J segment 4 bases; nucleotides outside the gene matches: 8. This CDR3 region has 17 residues. The CDR3 DNA sequence: TGTGCCAGCAGTTTTTACGGGGGGGAGTCAGGGGCCAACGTCCTGACTTTC. Its translation is CASSFYGGESGANVLTF. The variable domain in full, with the rest retrieved from reference TRBV28 and TRBJ2-6, is DVKVTQSSRYLVKRTGEKVFLECVQDMDHENMFWYRQDPGLGLRLIYFSYDVKMKEKGDIPEGYSVSREKKERFSLILESASTNQTSMYLCASSFYGGESGANVLTFGAGSRLTVL.

The CDR3 loop reads CSVLTPQGVAEAFF. Here the CDR3 DNA reads TGCAGCGTTTTAACACCCCAGGGGGTCGCTGAAGCTTTCTTT. J is TRBJ1-1 and V is TRBV29-1, with 7 bases identical to TRBD1. V shed 5 bases, J shed 6 bases, and the junction held 12 bases outside the gene matches. Germline V lookup: CDR1 SQVTM, CDR2 ANQGSEA. CDR3 length equals 14 residues.

CDR3 amino acids: CASSLAGQGSYGYTF. In DNA, the CDR3 is TGTGCCAGCAGCTTAGCGGGACAGGGGAGCTATGGCTACACCTTC. The V call is TRBV7-2, the J call TRBJ1-2; 10 nucleotides agree with TRBD1. Germline values: CDR1 SGHTA, CDR2 FQGNSA. The CDR3 runs 15 residues. Trimming removed 0 bases from V and 4 bases from J; junction bases left unmatched: 2.

V gene TRBV7-2 combines with J gene TRBJ1-1; D is unclear. Per the germline V gene, CDR1 is SGHTA and CDR2 is FQGNSA. The V end lost 6 bases, the J end lost 6 bases, and 14 bases lay between the germline ends. The CDR3 runs 13 residues. The CDR3 DNA follows: TGTGCCAGCAGTTGGGCTCGGCTATCTGAAGCTTTCTTT. Its translation is CASSWARLSEAFF. The whole variable domain, filled in from reference TRBV7-2 and TRBJ1-1, reads GAGVSQSPSNKVTEKGKDVELRCDPISGHTALYWYRQSLGQGLEFLIYFQGNSAPDKSGLPSDRFSAERTGGSVSTLTIQRTQQEDSAVYLCASSWARLSEAFFGQGTRLTVV.

The CDR3 spells CASSLDRTETQYF. For the CDR3, the DNA is TGTGCCAGCAGCTTGGACAGAACGGAGACCCAGTACTTC. The rearrangement uses TRBV5-4 and TRBJ2-5, with unresolved D. V was clipped by 0 bases and J by 5 bases, with 8 bases between them. The CDR3 is made up of 13 amino acids. The V gene's germline CDR1 is SGHNT and CDR2 YYREEE (reference sequence).

The V gene is TRBV7-9, the J gene TRBJ2-4; 12 nucleotides agree with TRBD1. The CDR3 sequence is 16 residues long. Germline V gene data show CDR1 as SEHNR and CDR2 as FQNEAQ (reference sequence). V gave up 6 bases and J gave up 8 bases; unmatched junction bases: 11. The CDR3 spells CASRKTGTGGADIQYF. In DNA form, the CDR3 reads TGTGCCAGCAGAAAAACCGGGACAGGGGGCGCGGACATTCAGTACTTC.

The chain joins TRBV4-2 to TRBJ1-4; D remains unclear. CDR3 length equals 12 residues. Germline V lookup: CDR1 LGHNA, CDR2 YNFKEQ. V was shortened by 2 bases and J by 7 bases, with 5 bases between the two germline ends. The CDR3 nucleotides read TGTGCCAGCAGCCAATTCGGTGAAAAACTGTTTTTT. Its protein is CASSQFGEKLFF.

DNA for the CDR3: TGTGCCAGCAGTAAGCGGGATGGGTACAATGAGCAGTTCTTC. As protein: CASSKRDGYNEQFF. V and J are TRBV13 and TRBJ2-1, with 7 positions matching TRBD2. The CDR3 sequence is 14 residues long. Losses at the gene ends were 6 bases for V and 4 bases for J; bases not matched to a gene: 6. CDR1 PRHDT and CDR2 FYEKMQ come from the germline V gene (reference sequence).

For the CDR3, the DNA is TGTGCCAGCAGTTCCCCTGGGGGAGGGCCTGGGAGGGAGCAGTACTTC. It specifies CASSSPGGGPGREQYF. The V gene is TRBV28, the J gene TRBJ2-7; 7 bases are shared with TRBD2. The CDR3 extends over 16 amino acids. V shed 4 bases and J 7 bases; nucleotides not matched to a gene: 16. CDR1 is MDHEN and CDR2 is SYDVKM in the germline V gene.

The genes are TRBV13 and TRBJ1-1; 8 bases agree with TRBD1. V shed 3 bases, J shed 0 bases, and the junction held 6 bases outside the gene matches. The germline V gene encodes CDR1 PRHDT and CDR2 FYEKMQ (reference sequence). CDR3 length: 16 residues. CDR3 protein: CASSFRTGLLNTEAFF. The CDR3 nucleotides are TGTGCCAGCAGCTTTCGGACAGGGCTACTGAACACTGAAGCTTTCTTT. Full variable domain (outside the CDR3, taken from reference TRBV13 and TRBJ1-1): AAGVIQSPRHLIKEKRETATLKCYPIPRHDTVYWYQQGPGQDPQFLISFYEKMQSDKGSIPDRFSAQQFSDYHSELNMSSLELGDSALYFCASSFRTGLLNTEAFFGQGTRLTVV.

The gene calls are TRBV18 and TRBJ1-5; a possible D gene is TRBD1 (5 bases). This CDR3 has 16 residues. Between the trimmed V and J ends, which lost 5 bases and 5 bases, there was a span of 19 bases. Germline-derived CDR1 and CDR2 are KGHSH and LQKENI. DNA of the CDR3: TGTGCCAGCTCAGCGTATATGGGAGGGGAAGATCAGCCCCAGCATTTT. Protein: CASSAYMGGEDQPQHF. Full variable domain (rest looked up from reference TRBV18 and TRBJ1-5): NAGVMQNPRHLVRRRGQEARLRCSPMKGHSHVYWYRQLPEEGLKFMVYLQKENIIDESGMPKERFSAEFPKEGPSILRIQQVVRGDSAAYFCASSAYMGGEDQPQHFGDGTRLSIL.

The rearrangement links TRBV3-1 (or the pseudogene TRBV3-2) to TRBJ2-7; the match to TRBD2 covers 9 bases. V gave up 1 base and J gave up 6 bases; unmatched junction bases: 4. From germline, CDR1 is LGHDT and CDR2 YNNKEL (reference sequence). The CDR3 covers 14 residues. This chain's CDR3 is CASSQGSSGSEQYF. In nucleotides, the CDR3 is TGTGCCAGCAGCCAAGGGAGTAGCGGGAGCGAGCAGTACTTC.

The chain joins TRBV27 to TRBJ2-2, with TRBD2 matching 14 bases. Germline V gives CDR1 MNHEY, CDR2 SMNVEV (reference sequence). The CDR3 has 15 residues. The V segment lost 6 bases and the J segment 6 bases; nucleotides outside the gene matches: 3. CDR3 region: CASRRTSGGSGELFF. The CDR3 nucleotides are TGTGCCAGCAGAAGGACTAGCGGGGGGTCCGGGGAGCTGTTTTTT.

V is TRBV5-1 and J is TRBJ2-7; tentatively, D is TRBD2 (6 bases). The CDR3 contains 14 residues. V lost 1 base to trimming and J lost 2 bases, with 10 bases between them. The germline CDR1 and CDR2 sequences are SGHRS and YFSETQ. The CDR3 loop reads CASSLSGEAYEQYF. CDR3 nucleotides: TGCGCCAGCAGCTTGTCGGGAGAGGCCTACGAGCAGTACTTC.

The J gene is TRBJ1-4, the V gene TRBV4-1; no firm D call. V was shortened by 1 base and J by 6 bases, with 12 bases between the two germline ends. The CDR3 sequence is 15 residues long. Germline assignment: CDR1 MGHRA and CDR2 YSYEKL. CDR3 sequence (DNA): TGCGCCAGCAGCCAAGTGGAGACTGATTATGAAAAACTGTTTTTT. This gives the protein CASSQVETDYEKLFF.

The rearrangement joins TRBV6-5 to TRBJ2-7; 7 bases are shared with TRBD1. The germline gives CDR1 MNHEY, CDR2 SVGAGI. The CDR3 length is 14 residues. V lost 5 bases to trimming and J lost 0 bases; unmatched junction nucleotides: 4. This CDR3 is CASSNGTDSYEQYF. The DNA for the CDR3 is TGTGCCAGCAGTAATGGGACAGACTCCTACGAGCAGTACTTC.

The CDR3 protein is CASCLQGRGYGYTF. DNA of the CDR3: TGTGCCAGCTGCTTACAGGGAAGGGGCTATGGCTACACCTTC. The chain uses TRBV6-5 and TRBJ1-2; D perhaps matches TRBD1 (6 bases). In germline, CDR1 is MNHEY, CDR2 SVGAGI. With 8 bases removed from V and 4 bases from J, the gap between germline ends came to 17 bases. The CDR3 spans 14 residues.

This clone was detected only a few times. The chain's CDR3 is CASRTGVSSYEQYF. For the CDR3, the DNA is TGTGCCAGCAGGACAGGGGTATCGTCCTACGAGCAGTACTTC. V and J are TRBV2 and TRBJ2-7, with 8 nucleotides matching TRBD1. CDR1 and CDR2 (germline): SNHLY, FYNNEI. The CDR3 length is 14 residues. J lost 1 base, V lost 6 bases, and 5 bases had no gene match.

This chain joins TRBV2 and TRBJ1-5, with 9 positions matching TRBD1. The trim removed 1 base at V and 4 bases at J, leaving 2 bases unmatched. The CDR3 length is 15 residues. Looked up from germline, CDR1 is SNHLY and CDR2 is FYNNEI. In DNA, the CDR3 is TGTGCCAGCAGTGAAGAAGGGACAGGGAATCAGCCCCAGCATTTT. This translates into CASSEEGTGNQPQHF.

V usage is TRBV5-4 and J usage is TRBJ1-2, with D possibly matching TRBD1 (5 bases). V lost 0 bases and J lost 2, with 8 bases in between. Germline V gene lookup returns CDR1 SGHNT and CDR2 YYREEE (reference sequence). The CDR3 is made up of 14 amino acids. In DNA, the CDR3 is TGTGCCAGCAGCTTGGAAGCAGGGAACTATGGCTACACCTTC. It is translated as CASSLEAGNYGYTF. Complete variable domain (other parts from reference TRBV5-4 and TRBJ1-2): ETGVTQSPTHLIKTRGQQVTLRCSSQSGHNTVSWYQQALGQGPQFIFQYYREEENGRGNFPPRFSGLQFPNYSSELNVNALELDDSALYLCASSLEAGNYGYTFGSGTRLTVV.

The chain is built from TRBV19 and TRBJ1-5; 8 nucleotides agree with TRBD1. V lost 1 base and J lost 7; bases outside the gene matches: 3. CDR1 LNHDA and CDR2 SQIVND come from the germline V gene (reference sequence). CDR3 size: 14 residues. The CDR3 DNA is TGTGCCAGTAGTATAGGGACAGGGACGCAGCCCCAGCATTTT. The encoded protein is CASSIGTGTQPQHF.